Sequencing of this TCR beta chain was carried out in a study of blood T cell repertoires in COVID-19. Trimming cost V 7 bases and J 2 bases, with 15 bases left between them. The CDR3 runs 14 residues. Germline values: CDR1 MNHEY, CDR2 SMNVEV (reference sequence). The protocol was immunoSEQ multiplex PCR, while the TCRdb copy is restricted to in-frame clones and leaves out a portion. This sample carries 250,000 or so clones, 83% of them seen once, and the ten largest clones take around 5.9%. The sequenced sample was peripheral blood. This chain links TRBV27 with TRBJ2-7, with TRBD2 as a possible D gene (6 bases). This receptor was identified in a human donor in a cohort sampled during active COVID-19. Here the CDR3 reads CASKSGGSPYEQYF. Here the CDR3 DNA reads TGTGCCAGCAAATCCGGGGGATCGCCCTACGAGCAGTACTTC.